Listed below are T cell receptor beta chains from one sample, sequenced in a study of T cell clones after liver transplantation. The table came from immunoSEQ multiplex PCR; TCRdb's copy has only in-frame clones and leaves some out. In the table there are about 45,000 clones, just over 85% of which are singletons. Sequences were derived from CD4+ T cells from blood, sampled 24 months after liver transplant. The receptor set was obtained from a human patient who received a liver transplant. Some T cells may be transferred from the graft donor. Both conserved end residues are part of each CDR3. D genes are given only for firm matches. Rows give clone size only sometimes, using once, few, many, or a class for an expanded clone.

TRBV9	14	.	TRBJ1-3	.	CASSVVGSGNTIYF	TGTGCCAGCAGCGTAGTGGGCTCTGGAAACACCATATATTTT
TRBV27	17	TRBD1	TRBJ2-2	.	CASSFSWAGGNTGELFF	TGTGCCAGCAGTTTCTCTTGGGCAGGGGGCAACACCGGGGAGCTGTTTTTT
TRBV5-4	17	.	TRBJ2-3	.	CASSLTARGRDTDTQYF	TGTGCCAGCAGCTTGACGGCGCGGGGGCGTGACACAGATACGCAGTATTTT
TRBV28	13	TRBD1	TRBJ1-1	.	CASRPQGVTEAFF	TGTGCCAGCAGACCGCAGGGGGTCACTGAAGCTTTCTTT
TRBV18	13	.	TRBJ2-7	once	CASSTRGGGEQYF	TGTGCCAGCTCAACCCGAGGTGGCGGGGAGCAGTACTTC
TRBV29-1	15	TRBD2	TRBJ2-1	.	CSVDTSAGGVHEQFF	TGCAGCGTTGATACTAGTGCGGGGGGGGTTCATGAGCAGTTCTTC
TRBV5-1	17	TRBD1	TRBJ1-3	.	CASSPGQAASRGNTIYF	TGCGCCAGCAGCCCGGGACAGGCGGCGAGTAGGGGAAACACCATATATTTT
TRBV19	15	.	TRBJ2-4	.	CARAPAGHDKNIQYF	TGTGCCAGGGCGCCTGCGGGGCATGACAAAAACATTCAGTACTTC
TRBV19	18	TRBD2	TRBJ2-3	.	CASSTGRIAGASTDTQYF	TGTGCCAGTAGTACAGGGAGGATAGCGGGGGCTAGCACAGATACGCAGTATTTT
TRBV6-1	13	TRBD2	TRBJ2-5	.	CASSAGGTGTQYF	TGTGCCAGCAGTGCCGGGGGGACGGGGACCCAGTACTTC
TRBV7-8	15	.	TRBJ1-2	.	CASSTMGGRGYGYTF	TGTGCCAGCAGCACCATGGGGGGGCGGGGCTATGGCTACACCTTC
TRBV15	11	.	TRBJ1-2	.	CATSRDDQAAF	TGTGCCACCAGCAGAGATGATCAGGCCGCCTTC
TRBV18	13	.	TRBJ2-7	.	CASLRDKGELQYF	TGTGCCAGCCTTCGGGACAAGGGCGAATTGCAGTACTTC
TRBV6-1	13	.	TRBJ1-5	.	CASTRQMTQPQHF	TGTGCCAGCACGAGACAAATGACTCAGCCCCAGCATTTT
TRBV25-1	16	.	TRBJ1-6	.	CASSASRVSYNSPLHF	TGTGCCAGCAGTGCTTCCCGGGTGTCCTATAATTCACCCCTCCACTTT
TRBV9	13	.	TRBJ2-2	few	CASSVVDSGELFF	TGTGCCAGCAGCGTAGTTGATTCCGGGGAGCTGTTTTTT
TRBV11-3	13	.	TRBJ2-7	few	CASSAGPSYEQYF	TGTGCCAGCAGCGCGGGTCCCTCCTACGAGCAGTACTTC
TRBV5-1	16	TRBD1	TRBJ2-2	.	CASSFGGTGAVGELFF	TGCGCCAGCAGCTTTGGCGGGACAGGGGCCGTCGGGGAGCTGTTTTTT
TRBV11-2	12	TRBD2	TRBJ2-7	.	CASSFGGYEQYF	TGTGCCAGCAGCTTCGGGGGGTACGAGCAGTACTTC
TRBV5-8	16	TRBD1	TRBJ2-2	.	CASSPQDRANTGELFF	TGTGCCAGCAGCCCACAGGACAGGGCGAACACCGGGGAGCTGTTTTTT
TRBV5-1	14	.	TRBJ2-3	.	CASSLELETNTQYF	TGCGCCAGCAGCTTGGAACTAGAGACGAATACGCAGTATTTT
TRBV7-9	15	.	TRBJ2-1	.	CASGEGRSSYNEQFF	TGTGCCAGCGGAGAGGGACGGAGCTCCTACAATGAGCAGTTCTTC
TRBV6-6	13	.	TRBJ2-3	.	CASSLGSADTQYF	TGTGCCAGCAGTTTAGGAAGCGCAGATACGCAGTATTTT
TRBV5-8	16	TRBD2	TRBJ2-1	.	CASSSLAGETYNEQFF	TGTGCCAGCAGCTCCTTAGCGGGAGAAACCTACAATGAGCAGTTCTTC
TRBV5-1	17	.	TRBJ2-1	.	CASSLEFSVEGGDEQFF	TGCGCCAGCAGCTTGGAGTTTTCCGTAGAGGGTGGGGATGAGCAGTTCTTC
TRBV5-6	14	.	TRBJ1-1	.	CASSLVGGLTEAFF	TGTGCCAGCAGCTTGGTTGGGGGGTTGACTGAAGCTTTCTTT
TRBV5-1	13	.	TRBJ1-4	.	CASQPGTGEKLFF	TGCGCCAGCCAACCCGGGACGGGTGAAAAACTGTTTTTT
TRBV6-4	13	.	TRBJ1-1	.	CASSEAPNTEAFF	TGTGCCAGCAGTGAAGCTCCGAACACTGAAGCTTTCTTT
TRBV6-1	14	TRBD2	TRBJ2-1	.	CASTSLAGGGEQFF	TGTGCCAGCACCTCACTAGCGGGAGGAGGTGAGCAGTTCTTC
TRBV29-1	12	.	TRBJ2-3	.	CSVVRDTDTQYF	TGCAGCGTTGTCAGGGACACAGATACGCAGTATTTT
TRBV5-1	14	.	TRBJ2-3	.	CASSLGTATDTQYF	TGCGCCAGCAGCTTGGGGACAGCCACAGATACGCAGTATTTT
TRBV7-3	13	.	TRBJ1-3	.	CASSPTSGNTIYF	TGTGCCAGCAGCCCGACGTCCGGAAACACCATATATTTT
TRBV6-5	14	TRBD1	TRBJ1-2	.	CASSWTGAIYGYTF	TGTGCCAGCAGCTGGACAGGGGCAATCTATGGCTACACCTTC
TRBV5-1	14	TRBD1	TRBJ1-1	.	CASSLQGGNTEAFF	TGCGCCAGCAGCTTGCAGGGGGGTAACACTGAAGCTTTCTTT
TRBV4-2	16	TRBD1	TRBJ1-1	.	CASSPQTRDRDTEAFF	TGTGCCAGCAGCCCCCAGACCCGGGACAGAGACACTGAAGCTTTCTTT
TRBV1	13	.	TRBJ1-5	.	CTSRRRKNQPQHF	TGCACCAGCAGAAGACGGAAAAATCAGCCCCAGCATTTT
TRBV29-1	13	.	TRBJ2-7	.	CSVGLRYSYEQYF	TGCAGCGTTGGCCTACGTTACTCTTACGAGCAGTACTTC
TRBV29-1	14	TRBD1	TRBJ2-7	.	CSVEPGQGADEQYF	TGCAGCGTTGAACCGGGACAGGGGGCAGACGAGCAGTACTTC
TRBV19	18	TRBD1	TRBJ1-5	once	CASSDRDRGPVGNQPQHF	TGTGCCAGTAGCGACCGGGACAGGGGGCCGGTGGGCAATCAGCCCCAGCATTTT
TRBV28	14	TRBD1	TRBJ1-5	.	CASAGQDGRQPQHF	TGTGCCAGCGCGGGACAGGACGGTCGGCAGCCCCAGCATTTT
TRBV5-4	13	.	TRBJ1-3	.	CASSRDSHNTIYF	TGTGCCAGCAGCAGGGACTCCCACAACACCATATATTTT
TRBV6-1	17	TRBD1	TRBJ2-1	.	CASSEKDRTSSYNEQFF	TGTGCCAGCAGTGAAAAGGACAGGACGAGCTCCTACAATGAGCAGTTCTTC
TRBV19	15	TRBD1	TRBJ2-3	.	CASSIEQGRTDTQYF	TGTGCCAGTAGTATAGAACAGGGGCGCACAGATACGCAGTATTTT
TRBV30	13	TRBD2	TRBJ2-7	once	CAWSVLAGGEQYF	TGTGCCTGGAGTGTTCTAGCGGGGGGCGAGCAGTACTTC
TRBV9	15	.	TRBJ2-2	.	CASSVDILNTGELFF	TGTGCCAGCAGCGTAGATATACTGAACACCGGGGAGCTGTTTTTT